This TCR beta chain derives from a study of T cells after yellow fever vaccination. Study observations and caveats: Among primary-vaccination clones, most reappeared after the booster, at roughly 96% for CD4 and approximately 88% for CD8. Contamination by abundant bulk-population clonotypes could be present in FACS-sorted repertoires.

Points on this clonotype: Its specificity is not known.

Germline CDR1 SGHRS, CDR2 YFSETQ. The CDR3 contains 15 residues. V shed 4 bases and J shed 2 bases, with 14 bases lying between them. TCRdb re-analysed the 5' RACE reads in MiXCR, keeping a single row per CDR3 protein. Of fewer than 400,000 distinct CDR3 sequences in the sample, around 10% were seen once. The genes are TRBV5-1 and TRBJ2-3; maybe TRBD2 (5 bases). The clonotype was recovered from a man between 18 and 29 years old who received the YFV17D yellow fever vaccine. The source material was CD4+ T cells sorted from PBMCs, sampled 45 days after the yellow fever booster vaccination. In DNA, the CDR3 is TGCGCCAGCAGCCCTAACGGGGAGATCACAGATACGCAGTATTTT. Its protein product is CASSPNGEITDTQYF.